This is a list of T cell receptor beta chains from one sample in a study of T-cell reconstitution after alpha-beta-depleted transplantation in children. Each CDR3 protein gets one entry after TCRdb re-called the PCR reads with MiXCR. The table records 250,000 to 400,000 distinct CDR3 sequences, roughly 25% of them present only once. The sample in question was PBMCs, mostly from graft donor cells, obtained 180 days after TCRalphabeta/CD19-depleted stem cell transplant. Receptors were obtained from a male patient between 10 and 17 years old who had a stem cell transplant for acute lymphoblastic leukemia, so the T cells may come from the graft donor. Both conserved end residues are part of each CDR3. Each record gives: V gene, J gene, clone size, D gene, CDR3 protein. A D gene is named only where the DNA matches it firmly. The size field is filled for only some rows; it gives once, few, many or a size class.

V: TRBV28
J: TRBJ2-7
size: few
D: -
CDR3: CATEKRAHEQYF

V: TRBV7-3
J: TRBJ2-5
size: -
D: TRBD2
CDR3: CASSFGLAGEETQYF

V: TRBV7-9
J: TRBJ2-5
size: -
D: -
CDR3: CASSFGQYQETQYF

V: TRBV18
J: TRBJ2-5
size: few
D: TRBD2
CDR3: CASSPTSGTPIGGAQYF

V: TRBV10-2
J: TRBJ2-1
size: -
D: TRBD2
CDR3: CASSESRGAGGGNEQFF

V: TRBV10-3
J: TRBJ2-7
size: few
D: -
CDR3: CAISEPTLEVPACEQYF

V: TRBV6-5
J: TRBJ2-2
size: few
D: TRBD1
CDR3: CASSSMGQGSLTGELFF

V: TRBV5-1
J: TRBJ1-4
size: -
D: TRBD1
CDR3: CASSPPHGTGGEKLFF

V: TRBV2
J: TRBJ1-1
size: few
D: TRBD1
CDR3: CASRGTDNTEAFF

V: TRBV18
J: TRBJ2-2
size: -
D: TRBD2
CDR3: CASSRAGTILSGELFF

V: TRBV9
J: TRBJ2-1
size: -
D: TRBD2
CDR3: CASSVVSSGTSGSYNEQFF

V: TRBV9
J: TRBJ1-1
size: few
D: -
CDR3: CASTPERGNTEAFF

V: TRBV20-1
J: TRBJ2-1
size: -
D: -
CDR3: CSASPREAYRYNEQFF

V: TRBV24-1
J: TRBJ1-2
size: -
D: TRBD1
CDR3: CATSAGTGGSYGYTF

V: TRBV20-1
J: TRBJ1-5
size: -
D: TRBD1
CDR3: CSARGTGPNQPQHF

V: TRBV9
J: TRBJ2-1
size: few
D: -
CDR3: CASSASRKHEQFF

V: TRBV6-5
J: TRBJ2-3
size: few
D: TRBD1
CDR3: CASSYSGAGGLDTQYF

V: TRBV2
J: TRBJ2-5
size: -
D: -
CDR3: CASSEERFKETQYF

V: TRBV5-5
J: TRBJ1-1
size: few
D: -
CDR3: CASSLIGRGYTEAFF

V: TRBV5-1
J: TRBJ1-2
size: -
D: TRBD1
CDR3: CASSLWAGTGDYGYTF

V: TRBV7-8
J: TRBJ2-1
size: -
D: TRBD2
CDR3: CASSPTSGTSGLITYNEQFF

V: TRBV5-1
J: TRBJ2-7
size: -
D: -
CDR3: CASVLSDSSYEQYF

V: TRBV7-9
J: TRBJ2-7
size: -
D: TRBD1
CDR3: CASRGQGRGYEQYF

V: TRBV12-3/TRBV12-4
J: TRBJ2-7
size: few
D: -
CDR3: CASSQGHTYEQYF

V: TRBV25-1
J: TRBJ2-7
size: -
D: -
CDR3: CASRGGGGGFDEQYF

V: TRBV9
J: TRBJ2-1
size: few
D: -
CDR3: CASSVVGSYNEQFF

V: TRBV10-3
J: TRBJ2-7
size: -
D: -
CDR3: CAISESGGGENEQYF

V: TRBV7-3
J: TRBJ2-2
size: -
D: TRBD1
CDR3: CASSSPIARQGDTGELFF

V: TRBV12-3/TRBV12-4
J: TRBJ2-3
size: -
D: -
CDR3: CASREQGPDTQYF

V: TRBV4-2
J: TRBJ2-7
size: few
D: TRBD2
CDR3: CASSQDYGIYLSGRDEQYF